These 12 T cell receptor beta chains originate from one sample sequenced in a study of blood T cell repertoires in COVID-19. Sequencing was performed with immunoSEQ multiplex PCR; in TCRdb, only in-frame clones are kept and a portion is missing. The top ten hold more than 1.2% of the sample, which has approximately 280,000 clones, less than 85% seen once. Sequences were obtained from peripheral blood. These receptors were collected from a human donor with COVID-19, enrolled during active disease. The donor label of this sample is uncertain.

The chain has TRBV5-1 and TRBJ1-2, with 7 bases identical to TRBD1. J gave up 4 bases and V 5 bases, and 8 bases lay outside the gene matches. Germline V gene sequence: CDR1 SGHRS, CDR2 YFSETQ. The CDR3 runs 14 residues. The DNA of the CDR3 is TGCGCCAGCAGGCTTCGACAGGGCTCCTATGGCTACACCTTC. Residues: CASRLRQGSYGYTF.

V and J are TRBV6-5 and TRBJ2-7, with D unclear. The CDR3 has 15 amino acids. Germline V gives CDR1 MNHEY, CDR2 SVGAGI. The V end lost 6 bases, the J end lost 0 bases, and 15 bases lay between the germline ends. CDR3 nucleotides: TGTGCCAGCAGACGACCGGGTTCTAGCTCCTACGAGCAGTACTTC. Protein sequence: CASRRPGSSSYEQYF.

J is TRBJ2-7 and V is TRBV9; 7 nucleotides line up with TRBD1. Germline-derived CDR1 and CDR2 are SGDLS and YYNGEE. This CDR3 has 17 amino acids. Trimming cost V 0 bases and J 0 bases; bases outside gene matches: 9. Here the CDR3 reads CASSVGPTGLNSYEQYF. CDR3 DNA sequence: TGTGCCAGCAGCGTAGGACCGACAGGGTTGAACTCCTACGAGCAGTACTTC.

As for this clone: Germline is not matched at one junction end, which may reflect a read error. This rearrangement joins TRBV3-1 (or the pseudogene TRBV3-2) to TRBJ2-3; the D gene is possibly TRBD2 (5 bases). Germline V lookup: CDR1 LGHDT, CDR2 YNNKEL (reference sequence). This CDR3 is 16 amino acids long. CDR3 residues: CASSQGPADSTNTQYF. CDR3 bases: TGTGCCAGCAGCCAAGGACCAGCGGATAGCACAAATACGCAGTATTTT.

The gene calls are TRBV28 and TRBJ2-3; weak D call: TRBD2 (5 bases). In germline, CDR1 is MDHEN, CDR2 SYDVKM. V was trimmed by 5 bases and J by 5 bases, leaving 17 bases between them. The CDR3 covers 15 residues. The CDR3 bases are TGTGCCAGCAGTCTTACCGGGGAATTCGGAGATACGCAGTATTTT. Its translation is CASSLTGEFGDTQYF.

This clone has just one count. CDR3: CASSSQAIEAFF. The DNA for the CDR3 is TGTGCCAGCAGCTCCCAAGCCATTGAAGCTTTCTTT. The V call is TRBV7-9, the J call TRBJ1-1; D is undetermined. The germline V and J ends were trimmed by 4 bases and 7 bases, with 10 bases remaining between them. The germline CDR1 and CDR2 sequences are SEHNR and FQNEAQ (reference sequence). The CDR3 is made up of 12 amino acids.

This chain uses TRBV6-6 with TRBJ1-1, with D maybe TRBD1 (5 bases). The CDR3 totals 14 residues. The V and J ends lost 6 bases and 4 bases respectively, with 15 bases between them. CDR1 and CDR2 from the germline V gene are MNHNY and SVGAGI (reference sequence). Written as DNA, the CDR3 is TGTGCCAGCAGCGAACAGGTCGTAAGCACTGAAGCTTTCTTT. Encoded protein: CASSEQVVSTEAFF.

This clone was counted once. The chain links TRBV5-6 to TRBJ2-1; a possible D gene is TRBD2 (5 bases). Deletions cut 1 base from V and 4 bases from J, with 9 bases between. CDR3 size: 14 residues. Germline V lookup: CDR1 SGHDT, CDR2 YYEEEE. The CDR3 bases are TGTGCCAGCAGCTTGAAAGGACTGTACAATGAGCAGTTCTTC. Amino acids: CASSLKGLYNEQFF.

The CDR3 nucleotides are TGTGCCTGGAGTGTACGGTCCATCCGGGGTGAAGGGCCCCTCCACTTT. It is translated as CAWSVRSIRGEGPLHF. This rearrangement joins TRBV30 to TRBJ1-6; no reliable D call. The CDR3 runs to 16 residues. Trimming removed 0 bases from V and 13 bases from J, with 22 bases in between. Per germline, CDR1 GTSNPN and CDR2 SVGIG (reference sequence).

DNA of the CDR3: TGTGCCAGCAGTGGGACTAGCGGGAGGGAGGAGACCCAGTACTTC. As protein: CASSGTSGREETQYF. This rearrangement joins TRBV27 to TRBJ2-5; 16 positions match TRBD2. With 5 bases clipped from V and 5 bases from J, the junction kept 2 bases outside the gene matches. Per the germline V gene, CDR1 is MNHEY and CDR2 is SMNVEV (reference sequence). This CDR3 is 15 amino acids long.

The chain combines TRBV7-8 with TRBJ1-4; TRBD1 is a possible D gene (6 bases). Trimming stripped 5 bases from V and 7 bases from J, with 17 bases between. Germline V gene lookup returns CDR1 SGHVS and CDR2 FQNEAQ. The CDR3 is 15 residues long. CDR3 DNA sequence: TGTGCCAGCAGCCCAGGAGGACAGCGCCGTGAAAAACTGTTTTTT. It encodes CASSPGGQRREKLFF.

This chain links TRBV9 with TRBJ1-6; TRBD1 is a possible D gene (6 bases). The CDR3 spans 13 residues. From germline, CDR1 is SGDLS and CDR2 YYNGEE. V lost 4 bases to trimming and J lost 7 bases, with 9 bases between them. The CDR3 loop is CASSPGQNSPLHF. The DNA for the CDR3 is TGTGCCAGCAGCCCTGGACAGAATTCACCCCTCCACTTT.